The 18 T cell receptor beta chains reported below all come from one sample, sequenced in a study of blood T cell repertoires in COVID-19. Sequencing used immunoSEQ multiplex PCR; TCRdb keeps in-frame clones, though not all of them. The sample includes about 200,000 clones, 70% to 90% of them seen just once. Material: PBMCs or T cells enriched from blood (not recorded which). These receptors came from a woman under 40 who had been exposed to COVID-19.

As concerns this clone: Other DNA sequences in this sample translate to the same CDR3. The chain is built from TRBV5-4 and TRBJ2-7; D uncertain. In germline, CDR1 is SGHNT, CDR2 YYREEE (reference sequence). Deletions cut 0 bases from V and 4 bases from J, with 5 bases between. This CDR3 is 12 amino acids long. The CDR3 sequence: CASSLDLYEQYF. The CDR3 bases are TGTGCCAGCAGCTTGGACTTGTACGAGCAGTACTTC.

The chain recombines TRBV18 with TRBJ1-1; 7 nucleotides align to TRBD1. This CDR3 spans 12 amino acids. V lost 5 bases to trimming and J lost 7 bases; unmatched junction nucleotides: 4. CDR1 and CDR2 (germline): KGHSH, LQKENI. Here the CDR3 DNA reads TGTGCCAGCTCAGATCGGACAGGTGAAGCTTTCTTT. It codes for CASSDRTGEAFF. Full variable domain (missing parts from reference TRBV18 and TRBJ1-1): NAGVMQNPRHLVRRRGQEARLRCSPMKGHSHVYWYRQLPEEGLKFMVYLQKENIIDESGMPKERFSAEFPKEGPSILRIQQVVRGDSAAYFCASSDRTGEAFFGQGTRLTVV.

This rearrangement joins TRBV6-6 to TRBJ2-7; TRBD2 matches 8 bases. Germline assignment: CDR1 MNHNY and CDR2 SVGAGI (reference sequence). V lost 0 bases, J lost 3 bases, and 7 bases stayed unmatched. CDR3 size: 16 residues. The CDR3 loop reads CASSYSNSGVYYEQYF. CDR3 sequence (DNA): TGTGCCAGCAGTTACTCAAATAGCGGGGTATACTACGAGCAGTACTTC.

This chain connects TRBV5-1 to TRBJ1-2; possibly TRBD1 for D (6 bases). V was trimmed by 0 bases and J by 8 bases, leaving 14 bases between them. Germline CDR1 SGHRS, CDR2 YFSETQ. The CDR3 has 14 amino acids. DNA for the CDR3: TGCGCCAGCAGCTTGGGACAGGTGTATCAAGGCTACACCTTC. As protein: CASSLGQVYQGYTF.

The rearrangement links TRBV1 to TRBJ1-5; the table's D call TRBD1 went unverified against the DNA. TRBV1 constitutes a pseudogene. The CDR3 contains 18 residues. The CDR3: CTSSQRSETGLSNQPQHF. DNA for the CDR3: TGCACCAGCAGCCAAAGGAGTGAGACAGGGCTTAGCAATCAGCCCCAGCATTTT.

V and J are TRBV5-1 and TRBJ1-6, with 8 bases matching TRBD1. V gave up 1 base and J gave up 9 bases; unmatched junction bases: 3. The germline CDR1 and CDR2 sequences are SGHRS and YFSETQ. The CDR3 runs to 14 residues. The CDR3 protein is CASSLSRGLSPLHF. The CDR3 DNA reads as TGCGCCAGCAGCTTGTCCAGGGGGCTTTCACCCCTCCACTTT.

In DNA, the CDR3 is TGTGCCAGCTCACCGGGACTAGCGGGGGGAAACATTCAGTACTTC. Translation gives CASSPGLAGGNIQYF. The chain recombines TRBV18 with TRBJ2-4; 15 positions agree with TRBD2. There are 15 residues in the CDR3. The germline V gene encodes CDR1 KGHSH and CDR2 LQKENI. Trimming cost V 3 bases and J 6 bases; bases outside gene matches: 0. Drawing the rest from reference TRBV18 and TRBJ2-4, the complete variable domain is NAGVMQNPRHLVRRRGQEARLRCSPMKGHSHVYWYRQLPEEGLKFMVYLQKENIIDESGMPKERFSAEFPKEGPSILRIQQVVRGDSAAYFCASSPGLAGGNIQYFGAGTRLSVL.

The chain combines TRBV19 with TRBJ2-7; the match to TRBD2 covers 8 bases. The germline gives CDR1 LNHDA, CDR2 SQIVND (reference sequence). V trimming: 1 base; J trimming: 0 bases; junction bases outside the gene matches: 2. The CDR3 is made up of 15 amino acids. The CDR3 spells CASSIAGGSSYEQYF. As DNA, the CDR3 is TGTGCCAGTAGTATAGCGGGGGGGAGCTCCTACGAGCAGTACTTC.

The chain couples TRBV3-1 (or the pseudogene TRBV3-2) to TRBJ2-3, with TRBD2 as a possible D gene (7 bases). Trimming pared 4 bases from V and 5 bases from J, leaving 19 bases between. The CDR3 extends over 16 amino acids. The V gene's germline CDR1 is LGHDT and CDR2 YNNKEL (reference sequence). The CDR3 DNA reads TGTGCCAGCAGCCTAAGAATGGGGGGGGCCCTAGATACGCAGTATTTT. As protein: CASSLRMGGALDTQYF.

This clone was seen just once. The gene calls are TRBV19 and TRBJ1-1; TRBD1 agrees at 7 bases. CDR1 and CDR2 from the germline V gene are LNHDA and SQIVND (reference sequence). This CDR3 region has 16 residues. V lost 5 bases to trimming and J lost 0 bases; unmatched junction nucleotides: 9. Here the CDR3 DNA reads TGTGCCAGTAGTCCTCGGACAGGAAACATGAACACTGAAGCTTTCTTT. This sequence encodes CASSPRTGNMNTEAFF.

The V call is TRBV7-2, the J call TRBJ2-1, with D maybe TRBD1 (5 bases). Trimming took off 7 bases at V and 5 bases at J, with 15 bases between the two ends. There are 14 residues in the CDR3. Germline CDR1 is SGHTA and CDR2 is FQGNSA. In DNA, the CDR3 is TGTGCCAGCATGAAAGGGGCCCCAGACAATGAGCAGTTCTTC. Translation: CASMKGAPDNEQFF.

V is TRBV19 and J is TRBJ2-3; the D is unclear. V lost 5 bases, J lost 2 bases, and 17 bases lay in between. From germline, CDR1 is LNHDA and CDR2 SQIVND (reference sequence). The CDR3 length is 16 residues. The CDR3 protein is CASSLVVSGITDTQYF. The CDR3 DNA reads TGTGCCAGTAGTTTGGTTGTTAGTGGTATCACAGATACGCAGTATTTT. Filled out from reference TRBV19 and TRBJ2-3, the complete variable domain reads DGGITQSPKYLFRKEGQNVTLSCEQNLNHDAMYWYRQDPGQGLRLIYYSQIVNDFQKGDIAEGYSVSREKKESFPLTVTSAQKNPTAFYLCASSLVVSGITDTQYFGPGTRLTVL.

CDR3 in DNA: TGTGCCATCAGTGACCCCGAGGGTGCGAACACCGGGGAGCTGTTTTTT. It codes for CAISDPEGANTGELFF. This rearrangement joins TRBV10-3 to TRBJ2-2, with D maybe TRBD2 (5 bases). This CDR3 has 16 amino acids. Germline V gene lookup returns CDR1 ENHRY and CDR2 SYGVKD. V was pared by 3 bases and J by 0 bases, with 11 bases between.

The V gene is TRBV7-6, the J gene TRBJ1-1; the D is unclear. V lost 5 bases and J lost 4, with 14 bases in between. Germline values: CDR1 SGHVS, CDR2 FNYEAQ. CDR3 length: 14 amino acids. The CDR3 sequence is CASSPLGGSTEAFF. CDR3 nucleotide sequence: TGTGCCAGCAGCCCCCTCGGCGGAAGCACTGAAGCTTTCTTT.

J is TRBJ2-7 and V is TRBV3-1 (or the pseudogene TRBV3-2), with TRBD2 identical over 10 bases. The CDR3 is made up of 14 amino acids. CDR1 is LGHDT, CDR2 YNNKEL, per germline (reference sequence). Unmatched junction bases numbered 11, after V lost 3 bases and J lost 12 bases. CDR3 in amino acids: CASSQGLATQPAYF. The CDR3 DNA reads as TGTGCCAGCAGCCAGGGACTAGCGACCCAACCGGCGTACTTC.

V gene TRBV12-3 or TRBV12-4 combines with J gene TRBJ1-1; no clear D gene. V lost 2 bases and J 1 base, leaving 5 bases between the germline ends. The CDR3 covers 13 residues. CDR3 nucleotide sequence: TGTGCCAGCAGTTTATTGCGGAACACTGAAGCTTTCTTT. Residues: CASSLLRNTEAFF.

The chain carries TRBV12-3 or TRBV12-4 and TRBJ2-1; D is undetermined. The CDR3 sequence is 12 residues long. Deletions cut 2 bases from V and 9 bases from J, with 8 bases between. The CDR3 protein is CASSLQPGEQFF. Written as DNA, the CDR3 is TGTGCCAGCAGTTTACAACCGGGTGAGCAGTTCTTC.

CDR3 region: CASSEAGITYEQYF. The CDR3 region has the DNA TGCGCCAGCAGCGAGGCAGGGATTACGTACGAGCAGTACTTC. The chain is built from TRBV5-1 and TRBJ2-7; possible D gene TRBD1, 5 bases. V was trimmed by 4 bases and J by 4 bases, leaving 15 bases between them. CDR3 length: 14 amino acids. The germline CDR1 and CDR2 sequences are SGHRS and YFSETQ.